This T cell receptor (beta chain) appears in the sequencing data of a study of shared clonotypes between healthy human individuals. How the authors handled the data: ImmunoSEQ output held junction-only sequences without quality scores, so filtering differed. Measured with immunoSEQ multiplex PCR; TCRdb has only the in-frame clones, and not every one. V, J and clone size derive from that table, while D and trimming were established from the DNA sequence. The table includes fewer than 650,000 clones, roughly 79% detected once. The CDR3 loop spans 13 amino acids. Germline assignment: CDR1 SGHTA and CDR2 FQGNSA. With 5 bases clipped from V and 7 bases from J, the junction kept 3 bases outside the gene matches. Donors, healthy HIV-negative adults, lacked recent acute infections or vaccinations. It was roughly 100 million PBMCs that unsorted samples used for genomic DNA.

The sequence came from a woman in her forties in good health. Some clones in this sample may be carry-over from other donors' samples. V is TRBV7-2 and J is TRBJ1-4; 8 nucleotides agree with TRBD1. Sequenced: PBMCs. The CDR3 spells CASSRTGSEKLFF. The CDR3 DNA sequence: TGTGCCAGCAGCCGGACAGGGAGTGAAAAACTGTTTTTT.